One and the same sample provided the 14 T cell receptor beta chains below, sequenced in a study of T cell repertoires in cytomegalovirus infection. TCRdb passed the reads through MiXCR, listing each CDR3 protein once. The top ten hold roughly 13% of the sample, which has around 530,000 distinct CDR3 sequences, about 30% seen once. Sequenced input: PBMCs. The receptors originated from a human donor in good health (CMV status not recorded). Some clones in this sample may be carry-over from other donors' samples.

This clonotype came up a few times. The chain combines TRBV5-1 with TRBJ2-1; D is possibly TRBD2 (6 bases). V was pared by 4 bases and J by 7 bases, with 24 bases between. Germline lookup yields CDR1 SGHRS and CDR2 YFSETQ. This CDR3 region has 17 residues. CDR3 region: CASSPIRAGPVGNEQFF. The DNA for the CDR3 is TGCGCCAGCAGCCCGATTCGAGCGGGCCCAGTGGGTAATGAGCAGTTCTTC.

This clonotype was counted between two and nine times. The chain links TRBV29-1 to TRBJ2-2; D perhaps matches TRBD2 (6 bases). Trimming took off 4 bases at V and 2 bases at J, with 14 bases between the two ends. Per germline, CDR1 SQVTM and CDR2 ANQGSEA. The CDR3 contains 15 residues. The CDR3 region is CSVVFSGRNTGELFF. The CDR3 bases are TGCAGCGTTGTGTTTAGCGGAAGAAACACCGGGGAGCTGTTTTTT.

The genes are TRBV19 and TRBJ1-2; 8 bases map to TRBD1. V was pared by 9 bases and J by 5 bases, with 17 bases of the junction left unmatched. Germline V gene sequence: CDR1 LNHDA, CDR2 SQIVND (reference sequence). This CDR3 has 16 residues. The CDR3 DNA reads as TGTGCCAGCACTATCGGGACCGGGACAGGCGTGTATGGCTACACCTTC. Protein sequence: CASTIGTGTGVYGYTF.

This clonotype turned up a few times. The genes are TRBV12-3 or TRBV12-4 and TRBJ2-3; 7 nucleotides match TRBD2. The CDR3 contains 18 residues. The ends lost 1 base at V and 4 bases at J; junction bases unmatched: 14. In DNA, the CDR3 is TGTGCCAGCAGTTTAGAGGGCGGGAGCGGCCCTTCCGCAGATACGCAGTATTTT. Translation: CASSLEGGSGPSADTQYF.

The rearrangement uses TRBV7-6 and TRBJ2-2, with D possibly being TRBD1 (5 bases). Germline V gives CDR1 SGHVS, CDR2 FNYEAQ. This CDR3 has 14 residues. The CDR3 DNA follows: TGTGCTAACAGCTTAGCCAGGGCGACCGGGGAGCTGTTTTTT. This encodes CANSLARATGELFF.

This clonotype was observed a few times. The chain uses TRBV2 and TRBJ2-7, with D possibly matching TRBD1 (6 bases). Germline CDR1 reads SNHLY; CDR2 reads FYNNEI. The CDR3 consists of 15 residues. V gave up 6 bases and J gave up 3 bases, with 18 bases separating them. In nucleotides, the CDR3 is TGTGCCAGCAGGACCGCAGGGGAGAACTACTACGAGCAGTACTTC. Encoded protein: CASRTAGENYYEQYF.

This clonotype was seen only a few times. DNA for the CDR3: TGTGCCAGCAGCTTAGCTTGGGCAACGGGGACAGATACGCAGTATTTT. Translated, it gives CASSLAWATGTDTQYF. V gene TRBV7-2 combines with J gene TRBJ2-3; D is possibly TRBD2 (5 bases). The CDR3 totals 16 residues. In germline, CDR1 is SGHTA, CDR2 FQGNSA. Trimming took 0 bases from V and 3 from J, leaving 13 bases between them.

This clonotype has just a few counts. The rearrangement links TRBV2 to TRBJ2-7, with D unresolved. V lost 4 bases, J lost 6 bases, and 10 bases lay in between. This CDR3 region has 12 residues. Per germline, CDR1 SNHLY and CDR2 FYNNEI. This CDR3 reads CASSVGRREQYF. CDR3 DNA sequence: TGTGCCAGCAGTGTAGGGCGTCGCGAGCAGTACTTC.

The chain links TRBV28 to TRBJ2-3; tentative D call: TRBD2 (5 bases). The CDR3 sequence is 15 residues long. CDR1 is MDHEN and CDR2 is SYDVKM in the germline V gene. V shed 2 bases and J shed 4 bases, with 13 bases lying between them. CDR3 coding DNA: TGTGCCAGCAGTTTAATACTAGTATCCTCAGATACGCAGTATTTT. This gives the protein CASSLILVSSDTQYF.

The chain links TRBV12-3 or TRBV12-4 to TRBJ2-2, with TRBD2 matching over 8 bases. Trimming cost V 1 base and J 7 bases; bases outside gene matches: 5. CDR3 length: 15 amino acids. In nucleotides, the CDR3 is TGTGCCAGCAGTTTAGTGCCTAGCGGGTTCGGGGAGCTGTTTTTT. This encodes CASSLVPSGFGELFF.

The CDR3 loop is CASRSSGGSNNEQFF. The DNA for the CDR3 is TGTGCCAGCAGGTCCTCGGGAGGGAGTAACAATGAGCAGTTCTTC. The chain uses TRBV7-3 and TRBJ2-1, with 8 bases lining up with TRBD2. Germline trimming cut 6 bases from V and 5 bases from J; bases unmatched to any gene: 9. CDR1 and CDR2 from the germline V gene are SGHTA and FQGTGA. The CDR3 covers 15 residues.

V usage is TRBV20-1 and J usage is TRBJ1-6; D is unresolved. From germline, CDR1 is DFQATT and CDR2 SNEGSKA (reference sequence). The CDR3 has 15 residues. The V gene lost 0 bases and the J gene lost 9 bases, with 15 bases spanning the gap. CDR3 loop: CSARDSEVLGSPLHF. The CDR3 nucleotides are TGCAGTGCTAGAGATAGTGAGGTCCTGGGTTCACCCCTCCACTTT.

This clonotype was counted between two and nine times. This chain joins TRBV12-3 or TRBV12-4 and TRBJ2-5; TRBD2 agrees at 8 bases. This CDR3 spans 16 amino acids. The V gene end was trimmed by 0 bases and the J gene end by 5 bases; junction bases not matched to a gene: 8. CDR3 loop: CASSLAETSVGETQYF. CDR3 DNA: TGTGCCAGCAGTTTAGCGGAGACTAGCGTCGGGGAGACCCAGTACTTC.

This clonotype was observed at least ten times. V and J are TRBV12-3 or TRBV12-4 and TRBJ2-7; TRBD1 might be the D (5 bases). CDR3 size: 15 residues. The V and J ends lost 5 bases and 0 bases respectively, with 14 bases between them. CDR3 bases: TGTGCCAGCAGTGCCTGGCAGGGTAGCTCCTACGAGCAGTACTTC. It translates to CASSAWQGSSYEQYF.